Listed here are 28 T cell receptor beta chains from one sample, sequenced in a study of T cells in Graves' hyperthyroidism and ophthalmopathy. There were TCR beta CDR3 regions amplified from RNA transcripts. The primer set for the first-round RT-PCR of the TCR CDR3 was HTBI. TCRdb redid the calling of the multiplex PCR reads with MiXCR, one entry per CDR3 protein. The sample lists roughly 520,000 distinct CDR3 sequences; around a quarter were seen once. The sequenced material came from blood. The receptors were gathered from a woman aged 25 to 45 with Graves' ophthalmopathy.

This clonotype was recorded at least ten times. This chain links TRBV29-1 with TRBJ2-7; D may be TRBD1 or TRBD2 (5 bases each). The CDR3 is 12 residues long. The V end lost 3 bases, the J end lost 2 bases, and 8 bases lay between the germline ends. Germline assignment: CDR1 SQVTM and CDR2 ANQGSEA. The CDR3 DNA reads TGCAGCGTTGAGGGGGAGCCCTACGAGCAGTACTTC. Amino acids: CSVEGEPYEQYF.

J is TRBJ2-5 and V is TRBV9, with D hard to call. V lost 0 bases and J 0 bases, leaving 12 bases between the germline ends. The CDR3 totals 16 residues. Germline V lookup: CDR1 SGDLS, CDR2 YYNGEE. The CDR3 DNA reads as TGTGCCAGCAGCGTAGGGAAAAGAGACCACCAAGAGACCCAGTACTTC. Encoded protein: CASSVGKRDHQETQYF.

This chain joins TRBV12-3 or TRBV12-4 and TRBJ2-2; D ambiguous. The V gene lost 2 bases and the J gene lost 2 bases, with 15 bases spanning the gap. This CDR3 region has 17 residues. CDR3 protein: CASSLNRPLENTGELFF. In DNA, the CDR3 is TGTGCCAGCAGTTTAAATCGACCGCTTGAAAACACCGGGGAGCTGTTTTTT.

About this clonotype itself: With a much larger clone just one base away, this may be a read error. The genes are TRBV6-1 and TRBJ2-7; D could derive from TRBD1 or TRBD2 (5 bases each). Germline-derived CDR1 and CDR2 are MNHNS and SASEGT. The CDR3 is made up of 14 amino acids. The DNA of the CDR3 is TGTGCCAGCAGAATTCCCGGGACCTCCTACGAGCAGTGCTTC. Its protein is CASRIPGTSYEQCF.

This clonotype was found a few times. As DNA, the CDR3 is TGCAGTGCTAGAGAGGGGGCTAGCGCACCACTCGAGCAGTACTTC. It translates to CSAREGASAPLEQYF. The chain is built from TRBV20-1 and TRBJ2-7, with D tentatively TRBD1 or TRBD2 (6 bases each). Trimming took 0 bases from V and 6 from J, leaving 18 bases between them. The CDR3 loop spans 15 amino acids. Germline V gene data show CDR1 as DFQATT and CDR2 as SNEGSKA (reference sequence).

The CDR3 protein is CASSVWGTNTEAFF. In DNA form, the CDR3 reads TGTGCCAGCAGCGTATGGGGGACGAACACTGAAGCTTTCTTT. The V and J genes are TRBV9 and TRBJ1-1, with D possibly being TRBD1 (5 bases). Germline V gene sequence: CDR1 SGDLS, CDR2 YYNGEE. The CDR3 contains 14 residues. The ends were cut back, 1 base at V and 1 base at J, with 8 bases in the middle.

To note about this clonotype: Germline and junction disagree at one end, which may indicate a read error. The chain employs TRBV6-1 and TRBJ1-5; D is perhaps TRBD1 (5 bases). The CDR3 is 13 amino acids. The germline V gene encodes CDR1 MNHNS and CDR2 SASEGT. The CDR3 reads CSSRTTGNQPQHF. The CDR3, as DNA: TGTTCCAGCAGAACGACAGGCAATCAGCCCCAGCATTTT.

This clonotype was recorded many times. CDR3 DNA sequence: TGCAGTGCTAGACTGACAGGGGCAGGCGAGCAGTACTTC. As protein: CSARLTGAGEQYF. The chain employs TRBV20-1 and TRBJ2-7; the match to TRBD1 covers 8 bases. The CDR3 is made up of 13 amino acids. The germline V gene has CDR1 DFQATT and CDR2 SNEGSKA (reference sequence). V was clipped by 2 bases and J by 6 bases; unmatched bases: 6.

As for this clonotype: A read error may produce the germline difference seen at one junction end. CDR3 coding DNA: TGCGCCAGCCGCAGTAGTCCGGGACAGGGCTCCAACGAGCAGTACTTC. Its protein product is CASRSSPGQGSNEQYF. The V gene is TRBV4-1, the J gene TRBJ2-7; 9 bases match TRBD1. Germline values: CDR1 MGHRA, CDR2 YSYEKL. The CDR3 contains 16 residues.

The table lists this clonotype with many counts. The chain links TRBV19 to TRBJ1-1, with TRBD1 matching 10 bases. Losses at the gene ends were 5 bases for V and 1 base for J; bases not matched to a gene: 4. Germline loops: CDR1 LNHDA, CDR2 SQIVND (reference sequence). CDR3 length equals 15 residues. Here the CDR3 DNA reads TGTGCCAGTAGTCCGGGACAGGGGACGAACACTGAAGCTTTCTTT. Protein: CASSPGQGTNTEAFF.

The chain recombines TRBV19 with TRBJ1-1, with 8 bases lining up with TRBD1. CDR1 is LNHDA and CDR2 is SQIVND in the germline V gene (reference sequence). V lost 3 bases and J lost 4; bases outside the gene matches: 4. This CDR3 contains 14 residues. Here the CDR3 DNA reads TGTGCCAGTAGTATGACAGGGGCCGGCACTGAAGCTTTCTTT. Translated, it gives CASSMTGAGTEAFF.

In this sample, this clonotype turned up many times. The chain links TRBV7-2 to TRBJ2-5; D unclear. Germline CDR1 and CDR2: SGHTA and FQGNSA. CDR3 length: 15 residues. V lost 2 bases and J lost 5, with 15 bases in between. CDR3 nucleotides: TGTGCCAGCAGCTTAACACATATAAAGACGGAGACCCAGTACTTC. It encodes CASSLTHIKTETQYF.

On this clonotype: Because the CDR3 is missing its conserved closing phenylalanine or tryptophan, this is likely a read error. The chain combines TRBV5-1 with TRBJ2-6; 9 bases agree with TRBD1. V dropped 4 bases and J dropped 2; count of bases not matched to a gene: 4. This CDR3 has 16 amino acids. Germline V CDR1 and CDR2: SGHRS, YFSETQ. CDR3 protein: CASSNGDRAGANVLTL. In DNA, the CDR3 is TGCGCCAGCAGCAACGGGGACAGGGCTGGGGCCAACGTCCTGACTCTC.

This clonotype showed up many times. This chain connects TRBV25-1 to TRBJ2-5, with D possibly matching TRBD1 (6 bases). V lost 2 bases and J 5 bases, leaving 9 bases between the germline ends. The CDR3 covers 13 residues. The germline V gene has CDR1 MGHDK and CDR2 SYGVNS. The CDR3 bases are TGTGCCAGCAGTGAAACAGGGCGGGAGACCCAGTACTTC. Residues: CASSETGRETQYF.

The rearrangement joins TRBV7-8 to TRBJ2-7; 9 bases match TRBD1. Germline CDR1 is SGHVS and CDR2 is FQNEAQ. Trimming took 4 bases from V and 2 from J; bases not matched to a gene: 6. This CDR3 has 15 residues. This CDR3 is CASSSGDRVTYEQYF. The CDR3, as DNA: TGTGCCAGCAGCTCCGGGGACAGGGTCACCTACGAGCAGTACTTC.

This clonotype was detected a few times. The V and J genes are TRBV4-2 and TRBJ2-5; D assignment may be TRBD1 or TRBD2 (5 bases each). The CDR3 is made up of 16 amino acids. Germline CDR1 LGHNA, CDR2 YNFKEQ. Trimming removed 4 bases at V and 3 bases at J, with 18 bases between. This CDR3 is CASSPFSLGEKETQYF. CDR3 nucleotides: TGTGCCAGCAGCCCCTTTTCACTAGGGGAAAAAGAGACCCAGTACTTC.

Ten or more counts support this clonotype. This chain uses TRBV6-5 with TRBJ1-5; 7 nucleotides match TRBD1. Germline loops: CDR1 MNHEY, CDR2 SVGAGI. The J segment lost 3 bases and the V segment lost 6 bases, leaving 8 bases of the junction unmatched. The CDR3 length is 15 residues. The CDR3 nucleotides read TGTGCCAGCAGGCGTAACGGACAGGACAATCAGCCCCAGCATTTT. This codes for CASRRNGQDNQPQHF.

There are many counts of this clonotype. The gene calls are TRBV6-5 and TRBJ2-7, with 7 bases identical to TRBD1. CDR3 length: 15 residues. Germline CDR1 MNHEY, CDR2 SVGAGI. The J segment lost 0 bases and the V segment lost 7 bases, leaving 9 bases of the junction unmatched. DNA for the CDR3: TGTGCCAGCAACCGCCTCCGGGACAGCTCCTACGAGCAGTACTTC. Amino acid sequence: CASNRLRDSSYEQYF.

The chain is built from TRBV10-3 and TRBJ2-7; 9 bases align to TRBD1. CDR3 length equals 12 residues. After removal of 7 bases from V and 6 bases from J, the junction contained 4 bases not matched to a gene. Germline V gene sequence: CDR1 ENHRY, CDR2 SYGVKD. In DNA, the CDR3 is TGTGCCATCAAGGGACAGGGTTTCGAGCAGTACTTC. As protein: CAIKGQGFEQYF.

The J gene is TRBJ2-2, the V gene TRBV12-3 or TRBV12-4; 15 bases map to TRBD2. Trimming at V came to 5 bases and at J to 6 bases, leaving 4 bases not matched to a gene. The CDR3 runs to 16 residues. Written as DNA, the CDR3 is TGTGCCAGCAGTACGCGGACTAGCGGGAGGGCCGGGGAGCTGTTTTTT. This gives the protein CASSTRTSGRAGELFF.

There are a few counts of this clonotype. The rearrangement joins TRBV6-2 or TRBV6-3 to TRBJ2-7, with TRBD2 as a possible D gene (6 bases). Trimming took off 7 bases at V and 3 bases at J, with 22 bases between the two ends. The germline V gene has CDR1 MNHEY and CDR2 SVGEGT. This CDR3 is built from 16 residues. The CDR3 region has the DNA TGTGCCAGCACCGACGAGGGACTCGGACTGATCTACGAGCAGTACTTC. This encodes CASTDEGLGLIYEQYF.

Many counts were recorded for this clonotype. The V and J genes are TRBV12-3 or TRBV12-4 and TRBJ2-5; TRBD1 aligns across 11 bases. CDR3 length: 16 amino acids. Trimming took 1 base from V and 5 from J; bases not matched to a gene: 6. The CDR3 bases are TGTGCCAGCAGTTTAGGGACAGGGGGCAGGACGGAGACCCAGTACTTC. Translated: CASSLGTGGRTETQYF.

The chain combines TRBV4-2 with TRBJ1-1; TRBD1 might be the D (5 bases). Trimming pared 0 bases from V and 4 bases from J, leaving 15 bases between. CDR3 length: 16 amino acids. The germline CDR1 and CDR2 sequences are LGHNA and YNFKEQ. CDR3 amino acids: CASSQDTSGGSTEAFF. The CDR3 DNA is TGTGCCAGCAGCCAAGATACATCCGGGGGAAGCACTGAAGCTTTCTTT.

This clonotype was found many times. The chain links TRBV6-1 to TRBJ1-6, with a weak D call TRBD1 (5 bases). Germline V gene lookup returns CDR1 MNHNS and CDR2 SASEGT. The V end was cut by 6 bases, the J end by 6 bases, with 9 bases between. The CDR3 is 13 residues long. CDR3 residues: CASRRDGNSPLHF. The CDR3 DNA is TGTGCCAGCAGGCGGGACGGTAATTCACCCCTCCACTTT.

This clonotype showed up many times. The chain carries TRBV12-3 or TRBV12-4 and TRBJ1-5; D unresolved. V was shortened by 3 bases and J by 4 bases, with 7 bases between the two germline ends. The CDR3 extends over 13 amino acids. The CDR3 reads CASSFTDNQPQHF. CDR3 coding DNA: TGTGCCAGCAGTTTCACAGATAATCAGCCCCAGCATTTT.

The chain has TRBV12-3 or TRBV12-4 and TRBJ2-1; TRBD1 aligns across 8 bases. J lost 2 bases, V lost 6 bases, and 6 bases had no gene match. CDR3 length: 15 amino acids. This chain's CDR3 is CASSPGQGAYNEQFF. The CDR3 nucleotides read TGTGCCAGCAGCCCCGGACAGGGTGCCTACAATGAGCAGTTCTTC.

This clonotype was seen many times. The V and J genes are TRBV27 and TRBJ1-2; D call uncertain. This CDR3 region has 15 residues. CDR1 MNHEY and CDR2 SMNVEV come from the germline V gene (reference sequence). Trimming took 3 bases from V and 4 from J, leaving 15 bases between them. CDR3 loop: CASSLSLWGSYGYTF. The CDR3 DNA reads TGTGCCAGCAGTTTGTCTCTTTGGGGATCCTATGGCTACACCTTC.

This clonotype was counted a few times. V and J are TRBV15 and TRBJ1-2; the D gene is possibly TRBD1 (6 bases). V was shortened by 1 base and J by 8 bases, with 14 bases between the two germline ends. This CDR3 spans 14 amino acids. CDR1 LNHNV and CDR2 YYDKDF come from the germline V gene (reference sequence). CDR3 protein: CATSRVVGAQGYTF. CDR3 bases: TGTGCCACCAGCAGAGTGGTGGGGGCGCAGGGCTACACCTTC.